A selection of T cell receptor beta chains follows, all from one sample in a study of identical twins. TCRdb re-analysed the 5' RACE reads in MiXCR, keeping a single row per CDR3 protein. The sample records under 350,000 distinct CDR3 sequences, more than 8% being singletons. Another study also made use of these data, one on yellow fever vaccine responses in identical twins.

Sequences were obtained from CD8+ T cells sorted from blood. These receptors all come from a woman aged 18-29 years in good health. Each CDR3 is given with its conserved first and last residue. D genes are given only for firm matches. Where a row states a size, it is once, few, many or the class of an expanded clone; other rows omit it.

>TRBV6-1|TRBJ2-5|NA|once
CASSKNPGAGETQYF
TGTGCCAGCAGTAAGAACCCAGGGGCCGGGGAGACCCAGTACTTC
>TRBV28|TRBJ2-7|NA|NA
CASSVRAGYSEQYF
TGTGCCAGCAGTGTACGCGCTGGGTATAGCGAGCAGTACTTC
>TRBV6-1|TRBJ1-6|NA|NA
CASQLLGDGFLLSPLHF
TGTGCCAGCCAGCTCCTGGGGGACGGGTTCCTTCTTTCACCCCTCCACTTT
>TRBV5-1|TRBJ1-4|TRBD1|many
CASSAWPGQDEKLFF
TGCGCCAGCAGCGCGTGGCCAGGACAGGACGAAAAACTGTTTTTT
>TRBV5-1|TRBJ2-7|TRBD2|NA
CASNPSGGGDAYEQYF
TGCGCCAGCAACCCGTCTGGGGGGGGAGACGCGTACGAGCAGTACTTC
>TRBV4-1|TRBJ2-7|TRBD1|few
CASSPRTPGQGSYEQYF
TGCGCCAGCAGCCCCCGCACCCCGGGACAGGGTTCCTACGAGCAGTACTTC
>TRBV28|TRBJ2-1|TRBD2|few
CASSFGVAGGNEQFF
TGTGCCAGCAGTTTTGGGGTAGCGGGAGGGAATGAGCAGTTCTTC
>TRBV5-5|TRBJ1-1|NA|NA
CASTSARGIMNTEAFF
TGTGCCAGCACCTCTGCAAGGGGTATCATGAACACTGAAGCTTTCTTT
>TRBV10-2|TRBJ1-5|NA|NA
CASGVGGNQPQHF
TGCGCCAGCGGGGTAGGGGGCAATCAGCCCCAGCATTTT
>TRBV28|TRBJ2-7|NA|many
CASSPREHHYEQYF
TGTGCCAGCAGCCCCAGGGAGCATCACTACGAGCAGTACTTC
>TRBV4-2|TRBJ2-1|NA|NA
CASSQDLLGGLYNEQFF
TGTGCCAGCAGCCAAGATCTCCTTGGCGGTTTGTACAATGAGCAGTTCTTC
>TRBV7-6|TRBJ2-7|TRBD2|few
CASSYRSSGIDEQYF
TGTGCCAGCAGCTACCGATCGAGCGGGATAGACGAGCAGTACTTC
>TRBV5-6|TRBJ2-1|TRBD2|few
CASSFASGGANEQFF
TGTGCCAGCAGCTTCGCTAGCGGGGGAGCGAATGAGCAGTTCTTC
>TRBV19|TRBJ1-5|TRBD1|NA
CASAAGGGNQPQHF
TGTGCCAGCGCCGCAGGGGGAGGCAATCAGCCCCAGCATTTT
>TRBV23-1|TRBJ2-1|TRBD2|NA
CASSQLARTSGGRSIGEQFF
TGCGCCAGCAGTCAGTTAGCCAGGACTAGCGGGGGGAGATCCATTGGCGAGCAGTTCTTC
>TRBV6-4|TRBJ2-3|NA|NA
CASSEVSGVSDTQYF
TGTGCCAGCAGTGAAGTATCCGGGGTTTCAGATACGCAGTATTTT
>TRBV4-2|TRBJ2-7|NA|many
CASSQDFRDEQYF
TGTGCCAGCAGCCAAGATTTTCGGGACGAGCAGTACTTC
>TRBV6-4|TRBJ2-3|NA|many
CASSDEGGRTDTQYF
TGTGCCAGCAGTGACGAGGGGGGTAGGACAGATACGCAGTATTTT
>TRBV6-1|TRBJ2-1|TRBD2|many
CASNLLAGGLGEQFF
TGTGCCAGCAACCTACTAGCGGGGGGGCTCGGTGAGCAGTTCTTC
>TRBV7-2|TRBJ2-7|NA|NA
CASSLYQGYYEQYF
TGTGCCAGCAGCTTATACCAGGGTTACTACGAGCAGTACTTC
>TRBV27|TRBJ2-7|TRBD1|few
CASHSTGQGLYEQYF
TGTGCCAGCCATAGTACGGGACAGGGACTCTACGAGCAGTACTTC
>TRBV7-7|TRBJ2-5|TRBD2|NA
CASSFRLAGGSQETQYF
TGTGCTAGCAGCTTCCGACTAGCGGGGGGCTCCCAAGAGACCCAGTACTTC
>TRBV5-1|TRBJ2-1|NA|NA
CASSKSTYNEQFF
TGCGCCAGCAGCAAGTCGACCTACAATGAGCAGTTCTTC
>TRBV4-1|TRBJ2-7|TRBD2|many
CASSQSGGPYEQYF
TGCGCCAGCAGCCAATCGGGAGGGCCCTACGAGCAGTACTTC
>TRBV20-1|TRBJ2-1|TRBD2|many
CSARDLAGDLNEQFF
TGCAGTGCTAGAGATCTAGCGGGGGACCTGAATGAGCAGTTCTTC
>TRBV28|TRBJ2-3|TRBD1|few
CASRISTGNWADTQYF
TGTGCCAGCAGGATTTCGACAGGGAATTGGGCAGATACGCAGTATTTT
>TRBV3-1|TRBJ2-2|TRBD1|many
CASSQEHRGIATGELFF
TGTGCCAGCAGCCAAGAACACAGGGGAATTGCGACCGGGGAGCTGTTTTTT
>TRBV5-5|TRBJ1-2|TRBD1|few
CASSRTGGLTNYGYTF
TGTGCCAGCAGCCGGACAGGGGGCTTGACTAACTATGGCTACACCTTC
>TRBV30|TRBJ2-2|NA|NA
CAWSVRSYSGTGELFF
TGTGCCTGGAGTGTACGATCTTATTCGGGCACCGGGGAGCTGTTTTTT
>TRBV4-2|TRBJ2-2|TRBD2|NA
CASSQDGTSGGAGELFF
TGTGCCAGCAGCCAAGATGGGACTAGCGGGGGGGCAGGGGAGCTGTTTTTT
>TRBV29-1|TRBJ2-3|NA|many
CSVEELTDTQYF
TGCAGCGTTGAAGAACTGACAGATACGCAGTATTTT
>TRBV3-1|TRBJ2-1|TRBD2|many
CASSQVPSGDSSYNEQFF
TGTGCCAGCAGCCAAGTCCCTAGCGGCGATAGCTCCTACAATGAGCAGTTCTTC
>TRBV5-1|TRBJ1-1|TRBD1|few
CASSSDRGLLDTEAFF
TGCGCCAGCAGCTCGGACAGGGGGTTGTTGGACACTGAAGCTTTCTTT
>TRBV20-1|TRBJ2-3|NA|few
CSARGTGTPERTDTQYF
TGCAGTGCTAGAGGGACCGGGACACCGGAGCGCACAGATACGCAGTATTTT
>TRBV19|TRBJ2-2|NA|few
CASSDRLEANTGELFF
TGTGCCAGTAGTGACCGATTAGAAGCGAACACCGGGGAGCTGTTTTTT
>TRBV12-3/TRBV12-4|TRBJ2-3|TRBD2|NA
CASSTTRGGSGTDTQYF
TGTGCCAGCAGTACAACCCGGGGGGGCTCTGGCACAGATACGCAGTATTTT
>TRBV14|TRBJ2-1|NA|NA
CASSPGGTVRNEQFF
TGTGCCAGCAGCCCTGGAGGGACTGTTCGCAATGAGCAGTTCTTC
>TRBV10-3|TRBJ2-7|TRBD2|many
CAISDERERAEQYF
TGTGCCATCAGTGATGAGCGGGAGCGGGCCGAGCAGTACTTC
>TRBV7-3|TRBJ2-2|NA|few
CASSLTLWGELFF
TGTGCCAGCAGCTTAACTCTCTGGGGGGAGCTGTTTTTT
>TRBV20-1|TRBJ2-4|NA|NA
CSARDSLAGPKNIQYF
TGCAGTGCTAGAGATTCGCTAGCCGGCCCCAAAAACATTCAGTACTTC
>TRBV19|TRBJ2-1|NA|NA
CASSIGGVDNEQFF
TGTGCCAGTAGTATAGGGGGCGTGGACAATGAGCAGTTCTTC
>TRBV12-3/TRBV12-4|TRBJ1-2|TRBD1|many
CASSLAPQGMANYGYTF
TGTGCCAGCAGTTTAGCGCCACAGGGGATGGCTAACTATGGCTACACCTTC
>TRBV7-6|TRBJ1-1|NA|few
CASSHLDTEAFF
TGTGCCAGCAGCCATTTAGACACTGAAGCTTTCTTT
>TRBV20-1|TRBJ2-7|TRBD2|few
CSAPHKGLAGELYEQYF
TGCAGTGCCCCACATAAGGGACTAGCGGGAGAACTTTACGAGCAGTACTTC
>TRBV12-3/TRBV12-4|TRBJ2-1|NA|many
CASSGILSDNEQFF
TGTGCCAGCAGTGGAATATTGTCGGACAATGAGCAGTTCTTC
>TRBV7-8|TRBJ2-3|TRBD2|many
CASMSLAGWSTDTQYF
TGTGCCAGCATGAGTCTAGCGGGATGGAGCACAGATACGCAGTATTTT
>TRBV29-1|TRBJ2-7|NA|many
CSAVGGRYEQYF
TGCAGCGCGGTTGGGGGGCGGTACGAGCAGTACTTC
>TRBV5-1|TRBJ2-1|NA|NA
CASSLTGTRNYNEQFF
TGCGCCAGCAGCTTAACCGGGACACGGAACTACAATGAGCAGTTCTTC
>TRBV20-1|TRBJ2-7|TRBD2|NA
CSASLVAGGAYEQYF
TGCAGTGCTTCCCTTGTAGCGGGAGGCGCCTACGAGCAGTACTTC
>TRBV7-9|TRBJ2-7|NA|few
CASGTGTPPHEQYF
TGTGCCAGCGGAACTGGGACCCCTCCCCACGAGCAGTACTTC
>TRBV9|TRBJ2-7|NA|many
CASSPRRGIGAYEQYF
TGTGCCAGCAGCCCTCGTAGGGGGATTGGGGCCTACGAGCAGTACTTC
>TRBV7-8|TRBJ2-5|NA|few
CASSLPSDGETQYF
TGTGCCAGCAGCTTACCTAGCGATGGCGAGACCCAGTACTTC
>TRBV20-1|TRBJ2-7|NA|NA
CSARDHRVWNEQYF
TGCAGTGCTAGAGATCACCGCGTTTGGAACGAGCAGTACTTC
>TRBV3-1|TRBJ2-5|NA|few
CASSHLRGEALQETQYF
TGTGCCAGCAGCCACCTCAGGGGGGAAGCGCTTCAAGAGACCCAGTACTTC
>TRBV11-2|TRBJ2-2|NA|NA
CASSTPSPAVAGELFF
TGTGCCAGCAGCACTCCCTCCCCGGCGGTGGCCGGGGAGCTGTTTTTT
>TRBV2|TRBJ2-7|TRBD1|few
CASSLTGGGSYEQYF
TGTGCCAGCAGTCTAACAGGGGGCGGCTCCTACGAGCAGTACTTC
>TRBV10-2|TRBJ1-2|NA|few
CASSVTRRATDYGYTF
TGCGCCAGCAGTGTTACCAGGCGCGCTACAGACTATGGCTACACCTTC